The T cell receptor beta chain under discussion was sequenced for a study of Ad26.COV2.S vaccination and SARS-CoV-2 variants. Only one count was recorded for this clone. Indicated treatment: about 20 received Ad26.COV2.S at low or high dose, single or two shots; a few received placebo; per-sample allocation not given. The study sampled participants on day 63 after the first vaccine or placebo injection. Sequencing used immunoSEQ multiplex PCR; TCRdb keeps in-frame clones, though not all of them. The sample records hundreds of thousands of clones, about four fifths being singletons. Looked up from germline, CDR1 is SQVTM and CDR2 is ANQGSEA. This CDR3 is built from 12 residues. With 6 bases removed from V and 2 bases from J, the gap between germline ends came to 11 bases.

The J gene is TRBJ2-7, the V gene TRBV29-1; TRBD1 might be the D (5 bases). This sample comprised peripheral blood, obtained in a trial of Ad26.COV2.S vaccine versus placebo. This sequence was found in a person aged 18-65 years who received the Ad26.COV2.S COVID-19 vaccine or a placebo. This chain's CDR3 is CSVKGSPYEQYF. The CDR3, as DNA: TGCAGCGTGAAGGGGTCCCCCTACGAGCAGTACTTC.